These 13 T cell receptor beta chains originate from one sample sequenced in a study of T cell responses to AZD1222 COVID-19 vaccine. Generated by immunoSEQ multiplex PCR, the TCRdb table keeps only in-frame clones and is missing some. Of some 130,000 clones in the sample, 90% are singletons; the top ten hold 6.9%. Here the sequenced sample was peripheral blood, taken on day 0 of AZD1222 vaccination. Receptor source: an adult in good health.

In its sample, this clone was seen once. CDR3 loop: CASSELFLTGTRGGKLFF. The CDR3 nucleotides are TGTGCCAGCAGTGAACTATTTTTGACGGGAACAAGGGGGGGAAAACTGTTTTTT. This sequence joins TRBV6-1 and TRBJ1-4; a weak D match, TRBD1 (6 bases). The germline CDR1 and CDR2 sequences are MNHNS and SASEGT. Trimming removed 2 bases from V and 10 bases from J, with 26 bases in between. The CDR3 runs to 18 residues.

The V call is TRBV5-4, the J call TRBJ1-1; the D is unclear. Deletions cut 3 bases from V and 3 bases from J, with 18 bases between. Per the germline V gene, CDR1 is SGHNT and CDR2 is YYREEE (reference sequence). The CDR3 is made up of 16 amino acids. The DNA for the CDR3 is TGTGCCAGCAGCTCGAAATGGACCGTTTCTGACACTGAAGCTTTCTTT. It codes for CASSSKWTVSDTEAFF.

The J gene is TRBJ1-1, the V gene TRBV18; D remains ambiguous. The CDR3 spans 12 residues. Germline V lookup: CDR1 KGHSH, CDR2 LQKENI. Trimming took 6 bases from V and 6 from J, leaving 11 bases between them. The CDR3 protein is CASSLSLPEAFF. DNA of the CDR3: TGTGCCAGCTCCCTTTCCCTTCCTGAAGCTTTCTTT.

This clone was recorded once. This chain connects TRBV7-9 to TRBJ2-1; D unresolved. CDR3 length equals 16 residues. V gave up 4 bases and J gave up 7 bases, with 20 bases separating them. Germline CDR1 and CDR2: SEHNR and FQNEAQ (reference sequence). The CDR3 DNA sequence: TGTGCCAGCAGCTCCACCCTTCTAAGGGTTTGGAATGAGCAGTTCTTC. It is translated as CASSSTLLRVWNEQFF.

This chain joins TRBV6-5 and TRBJ1-4, with 7 bases lining up with TRBD1. This CDR3 comprises 14 residues. Germline V gene lookup returns CDR1 MNHEY and CDR2 SVGAGI. V trimming: 6 bases; J trimming: 5 bases; junction bases outside the gene matches: 6. CDR3 amino acids: CASRRQGSNEKLFF. CDR3 in DNA: TGTGCCAGCAGACGACAGGGCTCCAATGAAAAACTGTTTTTT.

This clone appeared once. The chain is built from TRBV11-2 and TRBJ2-7, with D unclear. Looked up from germline, CDR1 is SGHAT and CDR2 is FQNNGV. The germline V and J ends were trimmed by 2 bases and 6 bases, with 14 bases remaining between them. CDR3 size: 14 residues. The CDR3 reads CASSLTPSLSEQYF. Here the CDR3 DNA reads TGTGCCAGCAGCTTAACGCCCAGTCTCTCCGAGCAGTACTTC.

This chain uses TRBV6-5 with TRBJ1-5; 10 nucleotides agree with TRBD1. This CDR3 comprises 16 residues. CDR1 is MNHEY and CDR2 is SVGAGI in the germline V gene. V shed 0 bases and J 7 bases; nucleotides not matched to a gene: 6. This chain's CDR3 is CASSYSRQGAAQPQHF. The CDR3 bases are TGTGCCAGCAGTTACTCGAGACAGGGGGCGGCCCAGCCCCAGCATTTT.

The chain has TRBV30 and TRBJ2-2; D uncertain. Trimming pared 0 bases from V and 2 bases from J, leaving 13 bases between. CDR1 is GTSNPN and CDR2 is SVGIG in the germline V gene (reference sequence). The CDR3 length is 16 residues. CDR3: CAWSVLSSFNTGELFF. The CDR3 DNA sequence: TGTGCCTGGAGTGTACTCTCCTCGTTCAACACCGGGGAGCTGTTTTTT. The variable domain in full, completed from reference TRBV30 and TRBJ2-2, reads SQTIHQWPATLVQPVGSPLSLECTVEGTSNPNLYWYRQAAGRGLQLLFYSVGIGQISSEVPQNLSASRPQDRQFILSSKKLLLSDSGFYLCAWSVLSSFNTGELFFGEGSRLTVL.

This sequence joins TRBV7-9 and TRBJ2-2; 11 bases match TRBD2. V lost 4 bases, J lost 7 bases, and 5 bases stayed unmatched. This CDR3 has 15 residues. Per the germline V gene, CDR1 is SEHNR and CDR2 is FQNEAQ (reference sequence). The CDR3: CASSYSGGADGELFF. The DNA for the CDR3 is TGTGCCAGCAGCTATAGCGGGGGGGCCGACGGGGAGCTGTTTTTT.

The V gene is TRBV3-1 (or the pseudogene TRBV3-2), the J gene TRBJ2-7, with 10 bases aligning to TRBD1. The germline V gene has CDR1 LGHDT and CDR2 YNNKEL (reference sequence). V lost 3 bases, J lost 7 bases, and 6 bases stayed unmatched. The CDR3 runs to 14 residues. In DNA form, the CDR3 reads TGTGCCAGCAGCCAGCCGACAGGGGGCTCGGAGCAGTACTTC. This codes for CASSQPTGGSEQYF.

The chain employs TRBV9 and TRBJ2-3, with 9 bases fitting TRBD2. Germline values: CDR1 SGDLS, CDR2 YYNGEE. The length of the CDR3 is 16 residues. The V gene end was trimmed by 3 bases and the J gene end by 2 bases; junction bases not matched to a gene: 7. CDR3 region: CASSDRRTSDTDTQYF. CDR3 nucleotide sequence: TGTGCCAGCAGCGACAGACGGACTAGCGACACAGATACGCAGTATTTT. Full variable domain (rest looked up from reference TRBV9 and TRBJ2-3): DSGVTQTPKHLITATGQRVTLRCSPRSGDLSVYWYQQSLDQGLQFLIQYYNGEERAKGNILERFSAQQFPDLHSELNLSSLELGDSALYFCASSDRRTSDTDTQYFGPGTRLTVL.

The chain couples TRBV7-3 to TRBJ2-1; the D gene is possibly TRBD2 (5 bases). The CDR3 is 11 amino acids. V shed 2 bases and J shed 9 bases, with 5 bases lying between them. Germline CDR1 and CDR2: SGHTA and FQGTGA. CDR3: CASSLGGEQFF. DNA of the CDR3: TGTGCCAGCAGCTTAGGAGGTGAGCAGTTCTTC.

This clone was detected only a few times. The chain couples TRBV7-2 to TRBJ2-3; TRBD1 or TRBD2 may be the D gene (7 bases each). Germline values: CDR1 SGHTA, CDR2 FQGNSA. Trimming stripped 4 bases from V and 9 bases from J, with 20 bases between. This CDR3 has 15 residues. CDR3 bases: TGTGCCAGCAGCTCCTCAGGGGGGGGTATAAGGACGCAGTATTTT. It codes for CASSSSGGGIRTQYF.